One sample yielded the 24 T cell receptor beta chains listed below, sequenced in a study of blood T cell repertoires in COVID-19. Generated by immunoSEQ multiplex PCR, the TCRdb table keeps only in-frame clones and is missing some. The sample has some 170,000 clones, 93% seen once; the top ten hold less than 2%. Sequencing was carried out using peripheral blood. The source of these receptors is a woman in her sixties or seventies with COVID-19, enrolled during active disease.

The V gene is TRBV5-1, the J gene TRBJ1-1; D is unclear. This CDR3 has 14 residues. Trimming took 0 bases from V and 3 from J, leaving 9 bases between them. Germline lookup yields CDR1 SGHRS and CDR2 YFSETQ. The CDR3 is CASSLAAGDTEAFF. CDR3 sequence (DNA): TGCGCCAGCAGCTTGGCGGCCGGAGACACTGAAGCTTTCTTT.

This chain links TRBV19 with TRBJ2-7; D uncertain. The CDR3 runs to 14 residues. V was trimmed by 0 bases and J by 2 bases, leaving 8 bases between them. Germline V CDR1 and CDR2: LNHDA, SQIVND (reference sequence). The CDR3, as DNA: TGTGCCAGTAGTATAGATTCGTCCGCCTACGAGCAGTACTTC. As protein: CASSIDSSAYEQYF.

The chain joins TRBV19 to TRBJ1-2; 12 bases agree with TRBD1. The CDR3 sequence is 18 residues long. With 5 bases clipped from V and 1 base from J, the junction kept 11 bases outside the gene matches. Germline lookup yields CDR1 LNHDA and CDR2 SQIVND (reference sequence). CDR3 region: CASSRGTGGFPFNYGYTF. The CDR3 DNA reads TGTGCCAGTAGTCGCGGGACAGGGGGCTTCCCCTTTAACTATGGCTACACCTTC.

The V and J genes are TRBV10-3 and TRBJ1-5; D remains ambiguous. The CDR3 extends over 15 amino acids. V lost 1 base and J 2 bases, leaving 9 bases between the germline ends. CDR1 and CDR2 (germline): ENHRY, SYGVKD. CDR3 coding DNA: TGTGCCATCAGTGAGTACGGGGAGGGCAATCAGCCCCAGCATTTT. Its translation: CAISEYGEGNQPQHF.

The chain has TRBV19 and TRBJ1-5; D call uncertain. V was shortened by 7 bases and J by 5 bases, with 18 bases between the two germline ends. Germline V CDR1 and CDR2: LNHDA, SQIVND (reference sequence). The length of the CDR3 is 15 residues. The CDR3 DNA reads TGTGCCAGTACCCCTCTTGAACTGGGCGATCAGCCCCAGCATTTT. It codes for CASTPLELGDQPQHF.

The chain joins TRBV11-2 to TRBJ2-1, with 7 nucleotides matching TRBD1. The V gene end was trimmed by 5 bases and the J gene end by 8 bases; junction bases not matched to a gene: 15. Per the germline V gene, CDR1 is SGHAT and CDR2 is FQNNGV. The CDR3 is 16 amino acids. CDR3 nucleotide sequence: TGTGCCAGCAGCCTCACAGGGGCTGGGGGCCGGGATGAGCAGTTCTTC. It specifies CASSLTGAGGRDEQFF.

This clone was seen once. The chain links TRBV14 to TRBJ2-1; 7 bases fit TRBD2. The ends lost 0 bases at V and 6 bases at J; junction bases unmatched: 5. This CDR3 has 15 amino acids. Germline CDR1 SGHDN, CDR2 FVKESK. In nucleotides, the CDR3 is TGTGCCAGCAGCCAAGACGAGTGGGGGGGCAATGAGCAGTTCTTC. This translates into CASSQDEWGGNEQFF.

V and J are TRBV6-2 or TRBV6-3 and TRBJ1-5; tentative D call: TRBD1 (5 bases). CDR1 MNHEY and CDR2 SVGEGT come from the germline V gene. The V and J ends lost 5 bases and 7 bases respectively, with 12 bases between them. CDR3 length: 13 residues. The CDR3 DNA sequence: TGTGCCAGCAGTCCCCTTCGACAGCAGCCCCAGCATTTT. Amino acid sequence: CASSPLRQQPQHF.

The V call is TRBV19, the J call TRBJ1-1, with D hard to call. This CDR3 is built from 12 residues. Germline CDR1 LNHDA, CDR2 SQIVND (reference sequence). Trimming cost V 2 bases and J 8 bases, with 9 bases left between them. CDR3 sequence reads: CASSINGKEAFF. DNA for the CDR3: TGTGCCAGTAGTATAAATGGCAAAGAAGCTTTCTTT.

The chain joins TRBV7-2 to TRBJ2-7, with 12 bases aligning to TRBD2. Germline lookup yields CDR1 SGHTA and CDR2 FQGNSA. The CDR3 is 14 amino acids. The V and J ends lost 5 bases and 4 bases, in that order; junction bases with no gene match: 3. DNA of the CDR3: TGTGCCAGCAGCACAACTAGCGGGGGGTACGAGCAGTACTTC. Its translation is CASSTTSGGYEQYF.

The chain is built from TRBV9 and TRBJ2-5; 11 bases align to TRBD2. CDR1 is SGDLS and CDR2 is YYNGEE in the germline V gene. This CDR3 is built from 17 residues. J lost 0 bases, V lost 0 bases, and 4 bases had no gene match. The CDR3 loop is CASSVGLAGGHQETQYF. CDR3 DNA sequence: TGTGCCAGCAGCGTAGGGCTAGCGGGGGGTCACCAAGAGACCCAGTACTTC.

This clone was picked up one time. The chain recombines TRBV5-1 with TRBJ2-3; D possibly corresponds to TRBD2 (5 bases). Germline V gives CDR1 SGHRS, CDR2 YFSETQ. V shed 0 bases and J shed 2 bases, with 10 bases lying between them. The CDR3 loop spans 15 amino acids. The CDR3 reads CASSLAADSTDTQYF. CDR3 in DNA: TGCGCCAGCAGCTTGGCAGCGGACTCCACAGATACGCAGTATTTT.

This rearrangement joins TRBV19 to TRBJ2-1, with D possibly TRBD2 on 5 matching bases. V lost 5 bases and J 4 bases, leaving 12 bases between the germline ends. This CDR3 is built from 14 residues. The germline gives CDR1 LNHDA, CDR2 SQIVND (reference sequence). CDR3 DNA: TGTGCCAGTAGTGAGGGTACCAGTTACAATGAGCAGTTCTTC. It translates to CASSEGTSYNEQFF.

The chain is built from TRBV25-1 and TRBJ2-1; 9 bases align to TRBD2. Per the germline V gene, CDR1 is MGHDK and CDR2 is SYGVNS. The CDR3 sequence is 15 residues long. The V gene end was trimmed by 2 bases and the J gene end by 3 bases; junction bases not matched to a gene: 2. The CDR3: CASSEASGVYNEQFF. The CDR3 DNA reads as TGTGCCAGCAGTGAAGCTAGCGGGGTCTACAATGAGCAGTTCTTC.

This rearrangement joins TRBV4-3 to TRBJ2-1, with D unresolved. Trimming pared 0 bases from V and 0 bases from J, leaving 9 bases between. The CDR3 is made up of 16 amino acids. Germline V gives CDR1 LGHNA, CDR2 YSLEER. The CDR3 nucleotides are TGCGCCAGCAGCCAAGATTCGAGATCCTCCTACAATGAGCAGTTCTTC. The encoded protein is CASSQDSRSSYNEQFF.

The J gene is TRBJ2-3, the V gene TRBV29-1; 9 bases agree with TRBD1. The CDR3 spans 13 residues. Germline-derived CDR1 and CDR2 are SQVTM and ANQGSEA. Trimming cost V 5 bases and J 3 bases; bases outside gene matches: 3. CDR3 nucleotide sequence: TGCAGCGTTCGGGACAGGGAAACAGATACGCAGTATTTT. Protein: CSVRDRETDTQYF.

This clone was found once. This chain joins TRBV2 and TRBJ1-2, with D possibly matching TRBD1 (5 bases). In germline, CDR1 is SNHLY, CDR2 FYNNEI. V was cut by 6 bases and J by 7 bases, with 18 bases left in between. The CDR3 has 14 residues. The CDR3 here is CASSGRERRGGYTF. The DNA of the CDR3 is TGTGCCAGCAGCGGGCGGGAGCGAAGGGGTGGCTACACCTTC.

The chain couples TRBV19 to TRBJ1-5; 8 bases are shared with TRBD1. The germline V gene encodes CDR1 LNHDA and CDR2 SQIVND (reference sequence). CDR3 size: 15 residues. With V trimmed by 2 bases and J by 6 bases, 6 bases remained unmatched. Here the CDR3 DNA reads TGTGCCAGTAGTATAACCCCAGGGGGCAGTCAGCCCCAGCATTTT. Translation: CASSITPGGSQPQHF.

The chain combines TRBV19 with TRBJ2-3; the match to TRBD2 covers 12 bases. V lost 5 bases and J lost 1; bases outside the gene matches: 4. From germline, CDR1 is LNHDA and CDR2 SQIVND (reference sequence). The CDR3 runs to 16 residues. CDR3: CASSAGLAGRTDTQYF. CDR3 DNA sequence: TGTGCCAGTAGTGCCGGACTAGCGGGGCGCACAGATACGCAGTATTTT.

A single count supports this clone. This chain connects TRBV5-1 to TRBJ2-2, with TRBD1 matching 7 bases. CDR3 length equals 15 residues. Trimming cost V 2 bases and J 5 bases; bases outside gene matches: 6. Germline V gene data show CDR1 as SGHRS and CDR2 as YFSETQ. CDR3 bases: TGCGCCAGCAGCTTAACAGGGGAAAGAACCGGGGAGCTGTTTTTT. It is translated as CASSLTGERTGELFF.

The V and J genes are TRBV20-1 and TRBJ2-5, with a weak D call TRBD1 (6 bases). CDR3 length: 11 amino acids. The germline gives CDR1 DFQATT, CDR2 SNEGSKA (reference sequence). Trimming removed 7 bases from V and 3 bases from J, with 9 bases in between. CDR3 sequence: CSVDRKETQYF. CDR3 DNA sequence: TGCAGTGTGGACAGAAAAGAGACCCAGTACTTC.

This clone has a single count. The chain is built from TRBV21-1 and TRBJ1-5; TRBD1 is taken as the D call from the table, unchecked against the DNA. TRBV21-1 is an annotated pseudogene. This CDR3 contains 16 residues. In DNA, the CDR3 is TGTGCCAGCAGCAAAGCGAGACAGGGGGTACGACAGCCCCAGCATTTT. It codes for CASSKARQGVRQPQHF.

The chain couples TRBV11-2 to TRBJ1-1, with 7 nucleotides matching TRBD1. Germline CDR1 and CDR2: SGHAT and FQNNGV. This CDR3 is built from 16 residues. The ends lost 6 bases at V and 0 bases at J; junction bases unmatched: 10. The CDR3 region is CASSLSSTGLNTEAFF. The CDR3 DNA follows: TGTGCCAGCAGTTTAAGCTCGACAGGGCTGAACACTGAAGCTTTCTTT.

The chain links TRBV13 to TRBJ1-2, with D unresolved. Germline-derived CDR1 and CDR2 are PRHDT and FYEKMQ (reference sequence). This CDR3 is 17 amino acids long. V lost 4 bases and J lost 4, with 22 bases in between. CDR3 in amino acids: CASSSPRTLIAAYGYTF. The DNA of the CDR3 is TGTGCCAGCAGCTCCCCCAGGACCCTGATAGCGGCCTATGGCTACACCTTC.